The clone carrying this T cell receptor (beta chain) showed up just a few times. Its specificity is unknown. Clones were sequenced by immunoSEQ multiplex PCR, and TCRdb holds only the in-frame ones, with some missing. This table holds about 31,000 clones, roughly 86% found once. This sample is part of a study of T cells in localized non-small cell lung cancer. Findings and caveats of the study: The study detected a median approximately 50 of the top 100 tumor clones in adjacent lung. The study found T cell clonality highest in uninvolved adjacent lung, above tumor.

This clonotype originated in a woman between 35 and 70 years old with stage III lung adenocarcinoma. The sample consisted of peripheral blood mononuclear cells, taken before any cancer treatment.

In DNA, the CDR3 is TGTGCCACCGCGGCCCAGCGGGGGCCTTTGGATACGCAGTATTTT. Translated: CATAAQRGPLDTQYF. J is TRBJ2-3 and V is TRBV7-2, with 8 nucleotides matching TRBD2. Germline trimming cut 10 bases from V and 6 bases from J; bases unmatched to any gene: 15. The CDR3 is made up of 15 amino acids. CDR1 is SGHTA, CDR2 FQGNSA, per germline.